This passage covers 19 T cell receptor beta chains from one sample sequenced in a study of siplizumab effects on memory and regulatory T cells. Libraries were prepared by immunoSEQ multiplex PCR; TCRdb keeps only in-frame clonotypes and omits some of them. The sample holds about 100,000 clones, about 95% seen once. Sequences were obtained from non-Treg CD4+ T cells sorted from blood. Source of these receptors: a human donor in good health.

The rearrangement links TRBV28 to TRBJ1-2; no definite D call. Germline CDR1 reads MDHEN; CDR2 reads SYDVKM. V lost 4 bases to trimming and J lost 2 bases, with 5 bases between them. The CDR3 is made up of 12 amino acids. The CDR3: CASSSSNYGYTF. CDR3 DNA: TGTGCCAGCAGTTCTTCCAACTATGGCTACACCTTC.

V and J are TRBV7-9 and TRBJ2-1, with 13 positions matching TRBD2. Trimming at V came to 5 bases and at J to 4 bases, leaving 11 bases not matched to a gene. Germline V gene lookup returns CDR1 SEHNR and CDR2 FQNEAQ (reference sequence). The CDR3 is 18 residues long. The DNA for the CDR3 is TGTGCCAGCAGCCCCCAGGGACTAGCGGGAAGAGTATACAATGAGCAGTTCTTC. It encodes CASSPQGLAGRVYNEQFF.

This clone was found once. Different DNA sequences within this sample yield the same CDR3. The chain recombines TRBV5-1 with TRBJ1-1; unclear D gene. The V and J ends lost 0 bases and 1 base respectively, with 7 bases between them. The germline gives CDR1 SGHRS, CDR2 YFSETQ. This CDR3 contains 14 residues. CDR3: CASSLAGRNTEAFF. CDR3 bases: TGCGCCAGCAGCTTGGCCGGGCGGAACACTGAAGCTTTCTTT.

A remark on this clone: Compared with germline, one end of the junction differs, possibly owing to a read error. Distinct nucleotide sequences in the sample also encode this CDR3. CDR3 nucleotide sequence: TGTGCCAGCAGCTACACAGGGAGGAGAATTCAGCCCCAGCACTTT. Translation gives CASSYTGRRIQPQHF. The chain is built from TRBV28 and TRBJ1-5; tentative D call: TRBD1 (6 bases). The length of the CDR3 is 15 residues. Looked up from germline, CDR1 is MDHEN and CDR2 is SYDVKM.

In DNA, the CDR3 is TGTGCCTGGAAAGTAAAAGGACTAAACACAGATACGCAGTATTTT. This encodes CAWKVKGLNTDTQYF. The J gene is TRBJ2-3, the V gene TRBV30; TRBD2 might be the D (6 bases). With 4 bases removed from V and 2 bases from J, the gap between germline ends came to 16 bases. Germline V gives CDR1 GTSNPN, CDR2 SVGIG (reference sequence). The CDR3 runs to 15 residues.

This clone has a handful of counts. This chain uses TRBV28 with TRBJ1-2, with D uncertain. V was shortened by 7 bases and J by 7 bases, with 13 bases between the two germline ends. CDR1 and CDR2 from the germline V gene are MDHEN and SYDVKM. This CDR3 is 12 amino acids long. The DNA of the CDR3 is TGTGCCAGCATCAGACCTGAGGGTGGCTACACCTTC. It translates to CASIRPEGGYTF.

This rearrangement joins TRBV29-1 to TRBJ2-3; no clear D. CDR3 length: 13 residues. Trimming took off 8 bases at V and 3 bases at J, with 15 bases between the two ends. Germline values: CDR1 SQVTM, CDR2 ANQGSEA. Here the CDR3 reads CSCPTGLTDTQYF. DNA of the CDR3: TGCAGCTGTCCCACCGGCCTGACAGATACGCAGTATTTT.

This clone was observed a few times. V usage is TRBV12-5 and J usage is TRBJ2-1; 7 bases match TRBD1. Per the germline V gene, CDR1 is LGHNT and CDR2 is FRNRAP. The CDR3 is made up of 14 amino acids. V lost 8 bases to trimming and J lost 8 bases; unmatched junction nucleotides: 12. CDR3 sequence (DNA): TGTGCTAGTTGTGTACAGGGGCTTGGTGATGAGCAGTTCTTC. Protein product: CASCVQGLGDEQFF.

V is TRBV5-4 and J is TRBJ2-3, with 8 bases fitting TRBD2. Germline lookup yields CDR1 SGHNT and CDR2 YYREEE (reference sequence). V shed 4 bases, J shed 2 bases, and the junction held 6 bases outside the gene matches. The CDR3 runs to 15 residues. CDR3 in amino acids: CASSPTSGLTDTQYF. The CDR3, as DNA: TGTGCCAGCAGCCCAACTAGCGGCCTCACAGATACGCAGTATTTT.

V usage is TRBV10-3 and J usage is TRBJ1-2, with a tentative D call TRBD1 (6 bases). The V gene's germline CDR1 is ENHRY and CDR2 SYGVKD. Trimming shortened V by 4 bases and J by 6 bases, and 12 bases separated the two germline ends. The CDR3 covers 13 residues. CDR3 bases: TGTGCCATCAGTGCGGGCACAGGGAATGGCTACACCTTC. Its protein is CAISAGTGNGYTF.

This chain joins TRBV7-8 and TRBJ2-1; no reliable D call. This CDR3 has 13 amino acids. V dropped 1 base and J dropped 9 bases, with 10 bases sitting between them. CDR1 SGHVS and CDR2 FQNEAQ come from the germline V gene. CDR3 amino acids: CASSLVPRTEQFF. The CDR3 nucleotides read TGTGCCAGCAGCTTAGTCCCTCGGACTGAGCAGTTCTTC.

V is TRBV11-3 and J is TRBJ2-3; D gene uncertain. The germline V gene has CDR1 SGHNT and CDR2 YENEEA. Trimming took 4 bases from V and 3 from J, leaving 8 bases between them. CDR3 length: 13 residues. CDR3 nucleotides: TGTGCCAGCAGCTCCCGAGAGACAGATACGCAGTATTTT. This translates into CASSSRETDTQYF.

The chain links TRBV7-8 to TRBJ1-1; D is unclear. V lost 5 bases to trimming and J lost 9 bases, with 16 bases between them. From germline, CDR1 is SGHVS and CDR2 FQNEAQ. The CDR3 spans 13 residues. CDR3 region: CASSNSTLTKAFF. The CDR3 bases are TGTGCCAGCAGCAATTCGACCCTGACGAAAGCTTTCTTT.

Of note for this clone: Germline is not matched at one junction end, which may reflect a read error. The genes are TRBV11-2 and TRBJ2-7, with 9 bases identical to TRBD2. CDR3 length: 14 residues. Germline V gene sequence: CDR1 SGHAT, CDR2 FQNNGV. As DNA, the CDR3 is TGTGCCAGCAGCTTAGTCTATAAGGAGGGACTAGCCAAGTTC. Protein: CASSLVYKEGLAKF.

The rearrangement links TRBV5-1 to TRBJ1-4, with D possibly TRBD1 on 5 matching bases. The germline V gene encodes CDR1 SGHRS and CDR2 YFSETQ. Trimming removed 0 bases at V and 8 bases at J, with 14 bases between. The CDR3 has 15 amino acids. Written as DNA, the CDR3 is TGCGCCAGCAGCTTGGAGTCAGGGAGTAGCGAAAAACTGTTTTTT. Translated: CASSLESGSSEKLFF.

V gene TRBV5-1 combines with J gene TRBJ1-6; maybe TRBD1 (5 bases). This CDR3 is 15 amino acids long. Germline loops: CDR1 SGHRS, CDR2 YFSETQ. The V gene lost 4 bases and the J gene lost 6 bases, with 14 bases spanning the gap. The CDR3 region is CASSPRWGTNSPLHF. Written as DNA, the CDR3 is TGCGCCAGCAGCCCCCGATGGGGCACTAATTCACCCCTCCACTTT. Filled out from reference TRBV5-1 and TRBJ1-6, the complete variable domain reads KAGVTQTPRYLIKTRGQQVTLSCSPISGHRSVSWYQQTPGQGLQFLFEYFSETQRNKGNFPGRFSGRQFSNSRSEMNVSTLELGDSALYLCASSPRWGTNSPLHFGNGTRLTVT.

V and J are TRBV10-1 and TRBJ1-5; TRBD1 matches at 7 bases. Losses at the gene ends were 11 bases for V and 1 base for J; bases not matched to a gene: 8. Germline V CDR1 and CDR2: WNHNN, SYGVQD (reference sequence). The CDR3 has 14 residues. The CDR3 protein is CALMPGQSNQPQHF. The CDR3 DNA sequence: TGCGCCCTAATGCCGGGACAGAGCAATCAGCCCCAGCATTTT.

The V gene is TRBV19, the J gene TRBJ1-2; D is unresolved. The CDR3 loop spans 13 amino acids. The germline V and J ends were trimmed by 6 bases and 4 bases, with 12 bases remaining between them. The germline CDR1 and CDR2 sequences are LNHDA and SQIVND (reference sequence). This chain's CDR3 is CASRALGGYGYTF. The CDR3 DNA reads TGTGCCAGTAGGGCCCTTGGTGGCTATGGCTACACCTTC.

This chain joins TRBV18 and TRBJ1-2, with 9 bases that match TRBD1. This CDR3 spans 14 amino acids. The trim removed 6 bases at V and 4 bases at J, leaving 6 bases unmatched. Germline V gene sequence: CDR1 KGHSH, CDR2 LQKENI. CDR3 amino acids: CASSSRTGAYGYTF. In nucleotides, the CDR3 is TGTGCCAGCTCCTCGAGGACAGGGGCCTATGGCTACACCTTC. Looking up the rest from reference TRBV18 and TRBJ1-2 gives the full variable domain: NAGVMQNPRHLVRRRGQEARLRCSPMKGHSHVYWYRQLPEEGLKFMVYLQKENIIDESGMPKERFSAEFPKEGPSILRIQQVVRGDSAAYFCASSSRTGAYGYTFGSGTRLTVV.